Below are 15 T cell receptor beta chains sequenced from a single sample in a study of blood T cell repertoires in COVID-19. Data came from immunoSEQ multiplex PCR; TCRdb stores just in-frame clones and leaves some out. The data contain roughly 200,000 clones, around nine tenths of them seen just once; the ten biggest clones take up about 22%. The specimen was peripheral blood. Receptors originate from a man aged 55 to 69 with active or convalescent COVID-19.

The chain is built from TRBV24-1 and TRBJ2-1; 9 bases align to TRBD1. Trimming removed 3 bases from V and 6 bases from J; junction bases left unmatched: 11. Germline CDR1 reads KGHDR; CDR2 reads SFDVKD. The CDR3 totals 17 residues. The CDR3 DNA reads TGTGCCACCAGTGATGGGACAGGGATATCGCCTCTCAATGAGCAGTTCTTC. It translates to CATSDGTGISPLNEQFF.

This clone was detected only once. V usage is TRBV14 and J usage is TRBJ1-6, with 7 bases aligning to TRBD1. CDR3 size: 15 residues. Germline CDR1 and CDR2: SGHDN and FVKESK. The ends lost 3 bases at V and 6 bases at J; junction bases unmatched: 5. The CDR3 nucleotides are TGTGCCAGCAGCCAGGGGACAGTAACTAATTCACCCCTCCACTTT. This codes for CASSQGTVTNSPLHF.

The DNA of the CDR3 is TGTGCCAGCGGGACGGGACAGGGATCTGCTGGGGCCAACGTCCTGACTTTC. The encoded protein is CASGTGQGSAGANVLTF. J is TRBJ2-6 and V is TRBV2, with TRBD1 identical over 9 bases. The ends lost 8 bases at V and 2 bases at J; junction bases unmatched: 10. The CDR3 is 17 amino acids. CDR1 and CDR2 (germline): SNHLY, FYNNEI.

This chain uses TRBV19 with TRBJ2-1; no firm D call. The CDR3 runs to 13 residues. Germline lookup yields CDR1 LNHDA and CDR2 SQIVND (reference sequence). V lost 3 bases and J lost 9, with 12 bases in between. The CDR3 DNA reads TGTGCCAGTAGTATGGGCAGTTCGCGTGAGCAGTTCTTC. It specifies CASSMGSSREQFF.

Note on this clone: The sample contains more than one DNA sequence encoding this CDR3. The CDR3 bases are TGTGCCAGCAGCTTGGATCGGAATCAGCCCCAGCATTTT. As protein: CASSLDRNQPQHF. The chain has TRBV5-6 and TRBJ1-5; D is undetermined. This CDR3 comprises 13 residues. The V gene lost 0 bases and the J gene lost 4 bases, with 5 bases spanning the gap. Germline assignment: CDR1 SGHDT and CDR2 YYEEEE.

CDR3 bases: TGTGCCAGCAAACGGACACCCCAGGAGTATGGCTACACCTTC. Its protein product is CASKRTPQEYGYTF. This chain connects TRBV2 to TRBJ1-2; D is perhaps TRBD1 (5 bases). Germline V lookup: CDR1 SNHLY, CDR2 FYNNEI. CDR3 length equals 14 residues. The germline V and J ends were trimmed by 7 bases and 5 bases, with 17 bases remaining between them.

This clone has a single count. The chain couples TRBV7-4 to TRBJ1-6; TRBD1 matches 9 bases. Per germline, CDR1 SGHVT and CDR2 SQSDAQ. The V segment lost 2 bases and the J segment 7 bases; nucleotides outside the gene matches: 3. This CDR3 region has 15 residues. Here the CDR3 reads CASSLLGTGNSPLHF. The CDR3 coding sequence is TGTGCCAGCAGCTTACTCGGGACAGGGAATTCACCCCTCCACTTT.

This rearrangement joins TRBV5-5 to TRBJ2-3, with 9 bases lining up with TRBD1. Trimming removed 0 bases from V and 8 bases from J; junction bases left unmatched: 7. The CDR3 runs to 15 residues. Germline V lookup: CDR1 SGHKS, CDR2 YYEKEE (reference sequence). The CDR3 DNA reads TGTGCCAGCAGCTTGGGGGGACAGGGTAAGGTTACGCAGTATTTT. Translating it yields CASSLGGQGKVTQYF.

The V gene is TRBV7-9, the J gene TRBJ2-7, with 8 positions matching TRBD2. The CDR3 runs 14 residues. J lost 9 bases, V lost 4 bases, and 11 bases had no gene match. Germline loops: CDR1 SEHNR, CDR2 FQNEAQ (reference sequence). The CDR3 protein is CASSSDREGVRQYF. The CDR3 region has the DNA TGTGCCAGCAGCTCCGACCGGGAGGGGGTTCGGCAGTACTTC.

For the CDR3, the DNA is TGTGCCAGAAGTTCGGGACAGGGGGACACTGAAGCTTTCTTT. It yields the protein CARSSGQGDTEAFF. The chain combines TRBV5-3 with TRBJ1-1, with 11 nucleotides matching TRBD1. TRBV5-3 falls under the ORF class, with uncertain function. Trimming at V came to 5 bases and at J to 3 bases, leaving 3 bases not matched to a gene. The length of the CDR3 is 14 residues.

This clone showed up just once. The chain combines TRBV5-4 with TRBJ1-2; 8 bases match TRBD1. This CDR3 region has 15 residues. V dropped 4 bases and J dropped 2; count of bases not matched to a gene: 7. Germline V gene sequence: CDR1 SGHNT, CDR2 YYREEE (reference sequence). CDR3: CASSIRTGINYGYTF. The CDR3 DNA reads TGTGCCAGCAGCATACGGACAGGGATAAACTATGGCTACACCTTC.

The chain's CDR3 is CASSETPTSPEQYF. The CDR3 DNA is TGTGCCAGCAGTGAAACCCCGACTAGTCCCGAGCAGTACTTC. The chain recombines TRBV2 with TRBJ2-7, with D possibly matching TRBD2 (6 bases). V lost 2 bases, J lost 6 bases, and 14 bases lay in between. The CDR3 totals 14 residues. The germline gives CDR1 SNHLY, CDR2 FYNNEI.

The chain joins TRBV7-9 to TRBJ2-7, with D unresolved. Germline CDR1 SEHNR, CDR2 FQNEAQ (reference sequence). The ends were cut back, 8 bases at V and 2 bases at J, with 10 bases in the middle. CDR3 length: 12 amino acids. CDR3 amino acids: CASGQATYEQYF. The CDR3 DNA follows: TGTGCCAGCGGGCAGGCCACCTACGAGCAGTACTTC.

V and J are TRBV2 and TRBJ2-3; perhaps TRBD2 as D (5 bases). The CDR3 is made up of 13 amino acids. V was clipped by 5 bases and J by 5 bases, with 11 bases between them. Germline CDR1 is SNHLY and CDR2 is FYNNEI. In nucleotides, the CDR3 is TGTGCCAGCAGTAGCGGTGGTCTAGATACGCAGTATTTT. Translating gives CASSSGGLDTQYF.

This clone was observed a few times. The chain has TRBV5-1 and TRBJ2-1; the match to TRBD2 covers 10 bases. Germline CDR1 is SGHRS and CDR2 is YFSETQ. Trimming removed 3 bases from V and 8 bases from J; junction bases left unmatched: 11. This CDR3 has 16 residues. The CDR3 DNA sequence: TGCGCCAGCAGCTGGCGAGGTAGCGGGGGGTTGGATGAGCAGTTCTTC. It specifies CASSWRGSGGLDEQFF.